The TCR beta chain under discussion was sequenced for a study of Ad26.COV2.S vaccination and SARS-CoV-2 variants. The overall study: Ad26.COV2.S, an intramuscular injection, was given once or twice 56 days apart. Study-wide points: Similar non-spike TCR breadth was seen in vaccine and placebo recipients. People given the vaccine had a wider spike-specific TCR breadth than placebo recipients did.

The protocol was immunoSEQ multiplex PCR, while the TCRdb copy is restricted to in-frame clones and leaves out a portion. The sample yields 400,000 to 450,000 clones, 90% seen once. Between the trimmed V and J ends, which lost 0 bases and 4 bases, there was a span of 9 bases. The CDR3 runs 14 residues. Germline V gene data show CDR1 as SGHRS and CDR2 as YFSETQ. Treatment indicated: some 20 received Ad26.COV2.S at low or high dose, single or two shots; several received placebo; per-sample allocation not given. Material that was analyzed had been drawn on day 63 after the first vaccine or placebo injection. Aged 18-55 years, donor was enrolled in Boston in the early 2020s. In the case of this clone: The target antigen is unknown.

The origin of this receptor is a person between 18 and 65 years old who received the Ad26.COV2.S COVID-19 vaccine or a placebo. The sequencing used peripheral blood, collected in a trial of Ad26.COV2.S vaccine versus placebo. This sequence joins TRBV5-1 and TRBJ2-3; D is ambiguous. CDR3 sequence: CASSLALGPDTQYF. CDR3 nucleotide sequence: TGCGCCAGCAGCTTGGCCTTGGGTCCAGATACGCAGTATTTT.